The present T cell receptor beta chain was sequenced within a study of OX40 agonist ivuxolimab in advanced cancers. Study details: Patients with hepatocellular carcinoma, melanoma, renal cell or head and neck cancer made up the dose-escalation patients. General study results and limits: Certain nonresponders additionally had low normalized T-cell clonal expansion.

Libraries were prepared by immunoSEQ multiplex PCR; TCRdb keeps only in-frame clonotypes and omits some of them. The sample lists approximately 82,000 clones, roughly 86% occurring once. The CDR3 contains 16 residues. The V end lost 6 bases, the J end lost 4 bases, and 19 bases lay between the germline ends. Concerning this clone itself: Its antigen is currently unknown.

The receptor was derived from an adult with an advanced solid tumor such as melanoma, head and neck, liver or kidney cancer. The input for sequencing was CD4+ or CD8+ T cells sorted from blood, taken in a trial of the OX40 agonist ivuxolimab. The chain has TRBV6-7 and TRBJ1-5; tentative D call: TRBD1 (5 bases). TRBV6-7 is classed as an ORF, of uncertain function. CDR3 sequence: CASSSSTDIGNQPQHF. CDR3 nucleotides: TGTGCCAGCAGCTCCTCGACAGATATTGGGAATCAGCCCCAGCATTTT.